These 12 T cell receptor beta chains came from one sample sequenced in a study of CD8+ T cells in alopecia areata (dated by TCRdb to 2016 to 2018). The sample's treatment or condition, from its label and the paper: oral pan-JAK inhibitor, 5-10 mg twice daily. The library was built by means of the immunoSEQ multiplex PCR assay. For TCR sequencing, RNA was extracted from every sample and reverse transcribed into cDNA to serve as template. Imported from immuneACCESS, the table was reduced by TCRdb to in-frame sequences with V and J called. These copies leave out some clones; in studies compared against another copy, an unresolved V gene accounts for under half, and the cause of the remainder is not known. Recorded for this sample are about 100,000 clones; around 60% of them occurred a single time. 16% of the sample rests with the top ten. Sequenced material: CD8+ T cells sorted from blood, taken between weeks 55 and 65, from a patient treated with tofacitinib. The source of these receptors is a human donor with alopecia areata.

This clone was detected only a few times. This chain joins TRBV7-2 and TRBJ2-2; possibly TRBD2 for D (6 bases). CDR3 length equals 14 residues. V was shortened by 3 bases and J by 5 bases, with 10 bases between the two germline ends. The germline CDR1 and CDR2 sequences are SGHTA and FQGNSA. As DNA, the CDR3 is TGTGCCAGCAGCTTCAGCGGGCCAACCGGGGAGCTGTTTTTT. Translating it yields CASSFSGPTGELFF. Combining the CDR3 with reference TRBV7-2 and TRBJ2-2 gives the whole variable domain GAGVSQSPSNKVTEKGKDVELRCDPISGHTALYWYRQSLGQGLEFLIYFQGNSAPDKSGLPSDRFSAERTGGSVSTLTIQRTQQEDSAVYLCASSFSGPTGELFFGEGSRLTVL.

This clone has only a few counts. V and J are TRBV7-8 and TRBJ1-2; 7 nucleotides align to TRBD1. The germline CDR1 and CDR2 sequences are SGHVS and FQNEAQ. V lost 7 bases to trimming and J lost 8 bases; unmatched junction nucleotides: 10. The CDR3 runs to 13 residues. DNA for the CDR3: TGTGCCAGCACCACTAACAGGGGACAGGGCTACACCTTC. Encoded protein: CASTTNRGQGYTF.

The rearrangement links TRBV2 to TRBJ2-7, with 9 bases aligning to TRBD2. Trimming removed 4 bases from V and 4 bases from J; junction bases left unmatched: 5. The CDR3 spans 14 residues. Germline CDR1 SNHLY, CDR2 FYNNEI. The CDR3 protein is CASSVSGGAYEQYF. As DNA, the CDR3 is TGTGCCAGCAGTGTTAGCGGGGGCGCGTACGAGCAGTACTTC.

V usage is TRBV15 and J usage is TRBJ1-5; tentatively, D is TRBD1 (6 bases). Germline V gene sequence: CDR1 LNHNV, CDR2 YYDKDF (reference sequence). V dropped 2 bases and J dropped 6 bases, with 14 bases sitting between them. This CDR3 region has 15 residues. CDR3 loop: CATSRTQGRSQPQHF. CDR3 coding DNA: TGTGCCACCAGCAGAACCCAGGGGAGGAGTCAGCCCCAGCATTTT.

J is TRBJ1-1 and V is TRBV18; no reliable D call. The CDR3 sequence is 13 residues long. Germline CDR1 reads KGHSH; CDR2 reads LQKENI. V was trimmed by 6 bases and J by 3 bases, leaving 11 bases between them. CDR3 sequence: CASSPPRDTEAFF. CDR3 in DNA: TGTGCCAGCTCCCCGCCGAGGGACACTGAAGCTTTCTTT.

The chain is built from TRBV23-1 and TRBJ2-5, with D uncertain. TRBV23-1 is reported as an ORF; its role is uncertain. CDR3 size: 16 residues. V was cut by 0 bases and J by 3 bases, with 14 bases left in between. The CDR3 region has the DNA TGCGCCAGCAGTCAATCGACCGAAAAGCCTGAAGAGACCCAGTACTTC. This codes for CASSQSTEKPEETQYF.

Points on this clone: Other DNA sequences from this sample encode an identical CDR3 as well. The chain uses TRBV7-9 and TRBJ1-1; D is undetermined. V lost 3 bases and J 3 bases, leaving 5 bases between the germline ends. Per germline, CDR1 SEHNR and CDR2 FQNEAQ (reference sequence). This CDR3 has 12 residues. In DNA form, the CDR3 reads TGTGCCAGCAGCTTGGGTTACACTGAAGCTTTCTTT. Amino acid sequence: CASSLGYTEAFF.

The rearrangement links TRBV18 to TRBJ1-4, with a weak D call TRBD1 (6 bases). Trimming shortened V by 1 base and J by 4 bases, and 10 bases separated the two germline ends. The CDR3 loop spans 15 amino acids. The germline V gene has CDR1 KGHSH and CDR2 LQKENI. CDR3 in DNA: TGTGCCAGCTCACCACAGGGGGAAGATAATGAAAAACTGTTTTTT. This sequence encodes CASSPQGEDNEKLFF.

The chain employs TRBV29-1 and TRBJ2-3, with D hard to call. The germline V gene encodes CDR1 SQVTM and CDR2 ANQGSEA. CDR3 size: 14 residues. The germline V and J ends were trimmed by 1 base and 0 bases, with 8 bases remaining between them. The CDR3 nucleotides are TGCAGCGTTGAAGGGTCGGAGAGCACAGATACGCAGTATTTT. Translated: CSVEGSESTDTQYF.

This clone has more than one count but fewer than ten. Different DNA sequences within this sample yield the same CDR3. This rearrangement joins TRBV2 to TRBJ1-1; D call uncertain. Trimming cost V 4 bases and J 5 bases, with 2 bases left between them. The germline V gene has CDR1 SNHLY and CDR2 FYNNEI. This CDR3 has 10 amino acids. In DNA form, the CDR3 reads TGTGCCAGCAGTGGGACTGAAGCTTTCTTT. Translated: CASSGTEAFF.

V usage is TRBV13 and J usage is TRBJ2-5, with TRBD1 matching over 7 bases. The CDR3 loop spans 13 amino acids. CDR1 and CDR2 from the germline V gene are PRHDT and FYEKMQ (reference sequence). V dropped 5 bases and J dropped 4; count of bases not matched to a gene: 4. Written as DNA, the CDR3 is TGTGCCAGCAGCCAGGGACAGCCAGAGACCCAGTACTTC. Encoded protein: CASSQGQPETQYF.

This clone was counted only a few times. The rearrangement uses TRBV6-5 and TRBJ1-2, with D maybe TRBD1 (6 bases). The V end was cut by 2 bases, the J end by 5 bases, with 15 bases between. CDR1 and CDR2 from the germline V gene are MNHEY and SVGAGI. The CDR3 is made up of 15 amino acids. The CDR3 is CASSYVGQGNYGYTF. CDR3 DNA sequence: TGTGCCAGCAGTTACGTGGGGCAGGGGAATTATGGCTACACCTTC.